One sample yielded the 25 T cell receptor beta chains listed below, sequenced in a study of cytomegalovirus exposure and HLA in healthy donors. PCR primers comprised 60 Vbeta and 13 Jbeta primers. The data were produced by immunoSEQ multiplex PCR, yet TCRdb's version contains in-frame clones alone and is incomplete. The sample shows approximately 130,000 clones, roughly four fifths of them seen only once. The specimen sequenced was PBMCs. These TCRs come from a female donor in good health and CMV-seropositive.

The gene calls are TRBV28 and TRBJ2-4; 8 bases line up with TRBD1. V shed 4 bases, J shed 2 bases, and the junction held 7 bases outside the gene matches. The CDR3 has 16 residues. Germline V CDR1 and CDR2: MDHEN, SYDVKM. CDR3 loop: CASSSGQGGTKNIQYF. In DNA form, the CDR3 reads TGTGCCAGCAGTTCCGGACAGGGAGGAACCAAAAACATTCAGTACTTC. Full variable domain (missing parts from reference TRBV28 and TRBJ2-4): DVKVTQSSRYLVKRTGEKVFLECVQDMDHENMFWYRQDPGLGLRLIYFSYDVKMKEKGDIPEGYSVSREKKERFSLILESASTNQTSMYLCASSSGQGGTKNIQYFGAGTRLSVL.

V usage is TRBV7-7 and J usage is TRBJ2-5; the D is unclear. Trimming cost V 2 bases and J 4 bases, with 8 bases left between them. This CDR3 is 13 amino acids long. Germline V gene sequence: CDR1 SSHAT, CDR2 FNYEAQ (reference sequence). CDR3 sequence reads: CASSLSVLETQYF. The CDR3 bases are TGTGCCAGCAGCTTAAGCGTTTTAGAGACCCAGTACTTC. Full variable domain (remainder filled in from reference TRBV7-7 and TRBJ2-5): GAGVSQSPRYKVTKRGQDVTLRCDPISSHATLYWYQQALGQGPEFLTYFNYEAQPDKSGLPSDRFSAERPEGSISTLTIQRTEQRDSAMYRCASSLSVLETQYFGPGTRLLVL.

Only one count was recorded for this clone. This chain joins TRBV11-2 and TRBJ2-7; TRBD1 might be the D (6 bases). CDR1 and CDR2 from the germline V gene are SGHAT and FQNNGV. V shed 3 bases and J shed 3 bases, with 9 bases lying between them. CDR3 length: 13 amino acids. CDR3 DNA: TGTGCCAGCAGCTTCAACAGGGTCTACGAGCAGTACTTC. Amino acids: CASSFNRVYEQYF.

The gene calls are TRBV6-1 and TRBJ1-1; TRBD1 might be the D (6 bases). CDR1 and CDR2 (germline): MNHNS, SASEGT. Trimming stripped 6 bases from V and 1 base from J, with 6 bases between. The CDR3 runs 12 residues. The chain's CDR3 is CASRGQNTEAFF. For the CDR3, the DNA is TGTGCCAGCAGGGGACAGAACACTGAAGCTTTCTTT.

The CDR3 protein is CALRHRDTEAFF. For the CDR3, the DNA is TGTGCCTTAAGGCACAGGGACACTGAAGCTTTCTTT. V usage is TRBV7-9 and J usage is TRBJ1-1; maybe TRBD1 (6 bases). This CDR3 is 12 amino acids long. The germline CDR1 and CDR2 sequences are SEHNR and FQNEAQ (reference sequence). V shed 11 bases and J shed 3 bases, with 13 bases lying between them.

In this sample, this clone turned up a few times. The chain recombines TRBV6-5 with TRBJ2-5; possible D gene TRBD2, 6 bases. The length of the CDR3 is 14 residues. CDR1 is MNHEY and CDR2 is SVGAGI in the germline V gene. V was clipped by 6 bases and J by 4 bases, with 15 bases between them. CDR3 nucleotides: TGTGCCAGCAGAGGAGGGAGAGGGGCAGAGACCCAGTACTTC. Its translation is CASRGGRGAETQYF.

Here the CDR3 DNA reads TGTGCCAGCTCGGACAAAATGAACACTGAAGCTTTCTTT. This translates into CASSDKMNTEAFF. This rearrangement joins TRBV19 to TRBJ1-1; tentative D call: TRBD1 (5 bases). Trimming took 9 bases from V and 0 from J, leaving 11 bases between them. The germline V gene encodes CDR1 LNHDA and CDR2 SQIVND (reference sequence). The CDR3 covers 13 residues.

Concerning this clone: The same CDR3 arises from other DNA sequences in this sample as well. This chain links TRBV5-1 with TRBJ1-1; 8 nucleotides agree with TRBD1. In germline, CDR1 is SGHRS, CDR2 YFSETQ. The CDR3 extends over 14 amino acids. V lost 4 bases to trimming and J lost 1 base; unmatched junction nucleotides: 3. The CDR3 bases are TGCGCCAGCAGCAATCAGGGGGCGAACACTGAAGCTTTCTTT. It encodes CASSNQGANTEAFF.

The chain carries TRBV6-1 and TRBJ2-7, with D possibly being TRBD1 (5 bases). Germline CDR1 MNHNS, CDR2 SASEGT. V was shortened by 5 bases and J by 5 bases, with 13 bases between the two germline ends. The CDR3 has 13 amino acids. CDR3 in DNA: TGTGCCAGCAGTAGGGGTCCTCAGAACGAGCAGTACTTC. Translating gives CASSRGPQNEQYF.

The V call is TRBV4-2, the J call TRBJ2-6; 8 nucleotides agree with TRBD2. V gave up 3 bases and J gave up 2 bases; unmatched junction bases: 12. Germline loops: CDR1 LGHNA, CDR2 YNFKEQ. The CDR3 runs 19 residues. The CDR3 sequence: CASSQSSPTGRAGANVLTF. CDR3 coding DNA: TGTGCCAGCAGCCAGTCGAGCCCTACCGGGAGGGCTGGGGCCAACGTCCTGACTTTC.

This sequence joins TRBV28 and TRBJ2-1; 9 positions agree with TRBD2. Germline values: CDR1 MDHEN, CDR2 SYDVKM. V trimming: 6 bases; J trimming: 0 bases; junction bases outside the gene matches: 3. This CDR3 has 15 residues. The CDR3: CASRKAGGSYNEQFF. The CDR3, as DNA: TGTGCCAGCAGGAAAGCGGGGGGCTCCTACAATGAGCAGTTCTTC. The variable domain in full, with the rest retrieved from reference TRBV28 and TRBJ2-1, is DVKVTQSSRYLVKRTGEKVFLECVQDMDHENMFWYRQDPGLGLRLIYFSYDVKMKEKGDIPEGYSVSREKKERFSLILESASTNQTSMYLCASRKAGGSYNEQFFGPGTRLTVL.

This chain uses TRBV6-5 with TRBJ2-5, with a possible D match to TRBD2 (6 bases). The CDR3 covers 15 residues. CDR1 and CDR2 (germline): MNHEY, SVGAGI. V lost 0 bases and J lost 2, with 10 bases in between. Here the CDR3 reads CASSYSIGGQETQYF. The CDR3 DNA follows: TGTGCCAGCAGTTACTCGATCGGGGGACAAGAGACCCAGTACTTC.

The chain uses TRBV6-5 and TRBJ1-1, with 10 bases fitting TRBD1. Per germline, CDR1 MNHEY and CDR2 SVGAGI. V was clipped by 2 bases and J by 5 bases; unmatched bases: 2. The CDR3 extends over 14 amino acids. CDR3 region: CASSYGTGVTEAFF. The CDR3 DNA reads as TGTGCCAGCAGTTACGGGACAGGGGTGACTGAAGCTTTCTTT.

V usage is TRBV5-6 and J usage is TRBJ2-7; 8 bases line up with TRBD2. V lost 0 bases and J lost 5; bases outside the gene matches: 10. Germline values: CDR1 SGHDT, CDR2 YYEEEE. The CDR3 has 16 residues. The CDR3 sequence: CASSLGGGGGSNEQYF. CDR3 DNA: TGTGCCAGCAGCTTGGGGGGGGGCGGGGGGTCTAACGAGCAGTACTTC.

This rearrangement joins TRBV5-6 to TRBJ2-2, with D possibly matching TRBD1 (5 bases). The CDR3 is 16 amino acids. Germline V CDR1 and CDR2: SGHDT, YYEEEE. With 7 bases removed from V and 0 bases from J, the gap between germline ends came to 16 bases. CDR3 DNA sequence: TGTGCCAGCGGACCGGTGGACACCTCGAACACCGGGGAGCTGTTTTTT. Protein: CASGPVDTSNTGELFF. Complete variable domain (other parts from reference TRBV5-6 and TRBJ2-2): DAGVTQSPTHLIKTRGQQVTLRCSPKSGHDTVSWYQQALGQGPQFIFQYYEEEERQRGNFPDRFSGHQFPNYSSELNVNALLLGDSALYLCASGPVDTSNTGELFFGEGSRLTVL.

The chain couples TRBV5-1 to TRBJ2-3; TRBD2 matches at 10 bases. There are 18 residues in the CDR3. The J segment lost 0 bases and the V segment lost 2 bases, leaving 9 bases of the junction unmatched. Germline values: CDR1 SGHRS, CDR2 YFSETQ. DNA for the CDR3: TGCGCCAGCAGCTTACTACTAGCGGGGTCCACTAGCACAGATACGCAGTATTTT. It codes for CASSLLLAGSTSTDTQYF.

J is TRBJ1-2 and V is TRBV5-5, with D possibly being TRBD1 (5 bases). Germline CDR1 reads SGHKS; CDR2 reads YYEKEE (reference sequence). The CDR3 runs to 13 residues. V was clipped by 0 bases and J by 3 bases, with 6 bases between them. The CDR3 DNA follows: TGTGCCAGCAGCTTGGCGGGGGACTATGGCTACACCTTC. This sequence encodes CASSLAGDYGYTF.

This chain uses TRBV6-1 with TRBJ1-2; D gene unclear. The germline V gene encodes CDR1 MNHNS and CDR2 SASEGT. Trimming removed 5 bases at V and 5 bases at J, with 15 bases between. The CDR3 extends over 14 amino acids. The CDR3 is CASSNTPYRYGYTF. CDR3 in DNA: TGTGCCAGCAGTAATACCCCGTACCGGTATGGCTACACCTTC.

The V gene is TRBV5-1, the J gene TRBJ1-1, with a tentative D call TRBD1 (6 bases). Germline CDR1 SGHRS, CDR2 YFSETQ. Trimming stripped 1 base from V and 4 bases from J, with 8 bases between. This CDR3 is built from 13 residues. The CDR3 sequence: CASSLIQGTEAFF. As DNA, the CDR3 is TGCGCCAGCAGCTTGATACAGGGCACTGAAGCTTTCTTT.

This clone has a single count. V is TRBV7-6 and J is TRBJ2-1; 7 nucleotides align to TRBD2. V lost 3 bases and J lost 6; bases outside the gene matches: 5. CDR3 length: 14 residues. From germline, CDR1 is SGHVS and CDR2 FNYEAQ. The CDR3: CASSFGLGGNEQFF. The CDR3, as DNA: TGTGCCAGCAGCTTTGGACTAGGCGGCAATGAGCAGTTCTTC.

As concerns this clone: At the DNA level, this CDR3 is encoded by other sequences in the same sample as well. J is TRBJ1-5 and V is TRBV30, with D unresolved. V dropped 5 bases and J dropped 0 bases, with 8 bases sitting between them. This CDR3 contains 13 residues. The germline V gene encodes CDR1 GTSNPN and CDR2 SVGIG (reference sequence). This CDR3 is CAWSPDSNQPQHF. CDR3 in DNA: TGTGCCTGGTCACCAGATAGCAATCAGCCCCAGCATTTT.

For this clone: At one of its ends the junction is not consistent with the germline gene, which may arise from a read error. The chain joins TRBV7-9 to TRBJ2-7, with TRBD1 matching over 7 bases. CDR1 and CDR2 (germline): SEHNR, FQNEAQ (reference sequence). This CDR3 comprises 17 residues. The CDR3 here is CSSSLRYRGSTTYEQYF. The CDR3 DNA sequence: TGTTCCAGCAGCTTAAGATACAGGGGATCCACAACCTACGAGCAGTACTTC.

The table lists this clone with a few counts. The chain combines TRBV19 with TRBJ1-1; D ambiguous. The V end was cut by 10 bases, the J end by 1 base, with 10 bases between. Germline V lookup: CDR1 LNHDA, CDR2 SQIVND (reference sequence). The CDR3 is made up of 12 amino acids. CDR3 sequence (DNA): TGTGCCACGCAGCGGGAGAACACTGAAGCTTTCTTT. This codes for CATQRENTEAFF.

The V call is TRBV5-1, the J call TRBJ2-6; possibly TRBD1 for D (5 bases). Per the germline V gene, CDR1 is SGHRS and CDR2 is YFSETQ. V shed 4 bases and J shed 0 bases, with 8 bases lying between them. The CDR3 sequence is 15 residues long. CDR3 DNA sequence: TGCGCCAGCAGCCCAGGGTCCTCTGGGGCCAACGTCCTGACTTTC. This encodes CASSPGSSGANVLTF.

J is TRBJ2-7 and V is TRBV2; TRBD1 might be the D (6 bases). This CDR3 comprises 13 residues. CDR1 is SNHLY and CDR2 is FYNNEI in the germline V gene. The V gene lost 5 bases and the J gene lost 3 bases, with 11 bases spanning the gap. The CDR3 nucleotides read TGTGCCAGCAGTCTACAGGGATTCTACGAGCAGTACTTC. This sequence encodes CASSLQGFYEQYF.